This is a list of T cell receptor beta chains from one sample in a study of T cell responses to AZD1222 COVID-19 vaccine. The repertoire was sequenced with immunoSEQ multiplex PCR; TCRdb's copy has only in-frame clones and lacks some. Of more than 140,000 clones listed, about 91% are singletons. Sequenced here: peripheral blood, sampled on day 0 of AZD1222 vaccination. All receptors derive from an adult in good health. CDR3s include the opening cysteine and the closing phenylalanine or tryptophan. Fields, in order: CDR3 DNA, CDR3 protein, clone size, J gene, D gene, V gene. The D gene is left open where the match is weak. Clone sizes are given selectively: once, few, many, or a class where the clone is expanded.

cdr3_nt: TGCGCCAGCAGAACAGGGGGTGGGCAGCCCCAGCATTTT; cdr3_aa: CASRTGGGQPQHF; clone_size: once; j_call: TRBJ1-5; d_call: TRBD1; v_call: TRBV10-1
cdr3_nt: TGTGCCACCAGCAGAGACAGGCCGAACACCGGGGAGCTGTTTTTT; cdr3_aa: CATSRDRPNTGELFF; clone_size: once; j_call: TRBJ2-2; d_call: -; v_call: TRBV15
cdr3_nt: TGCGCCAGCAGCTTGGAACAGGCCCAAGTCCATGGCTACACCTTC; cdr3_aa: CASSLEQAQVHGYTF; clone_size: -; j_call: TRBJ1-2; d_call: -; v_call: TRBV5-1
cdr3_nt: TGCAGTGCTAGTCAGGTAGCCCTCTACGAGCAGTACTTC; cdr3_aa: CSASQVALYEQYF; clone_size: -; j_call: TRBJ2-7; d_call: -; v_call: TRBV20-1
cdr3_nt: TGTGCCAGCAGCTTAGGACTAGCGGGGACGATGGAGACCCAGTACTTC; cdr3_aa: CASSLGLAGTMETQYF; clone_size: -; j_call: TRBJ2-5; d_call: TRBD2; v_call: TRBV7-6
cdr3_nt: TGTGCCAGCAGCTTAACGGGCAGTTTCACAGATACGCAGTATTTT; cdr3_aa: CASSLTGSFTDTQYF; clone_size: -; j_call: TRBJ2-3; d_call: -; v_call: TRBV7-3
cdr3_nt: TGTGCCAGTAGTACGACAGGGCACACTGAAGCTTTCTTT; cdr3_aa: CASSTTGHTEAFF; clone_size: -; j_call: TRBJ1-1; d_call: TRBD1; v_call: TRBV19
cdr3_nt: TGCGCCAGCAGTCCTAAGAACACCGGGGAGCTGTTTTTT; cdr3_aa: CASSPKNTGELFF; clone_size: -; j_call: TRBJ2-2; d_call: -; v_call: TRBV23-1
cdr3_nt: TGTGCCAGCTCAGATGTCGCTAGCACTAACGGTAATGAGCAGTTCTTC; cdr3_aa: CASSDVASTNGNEQFF; clone_size: -; j_call: TRBJ2-1; d_call: -; v_call: TRBV18
cdr3_nt: TGTGCCAGCAGCCTCCCTAGACTAGCGGGAGTGGATGAGCAGTTCTTC; cdr3_aa: CASSLPRLAGVDEQFF; clone_size: -; j_call: TRBJ2-1; d_call: TRBD2; v_call: TRBV3-1/TRBV3-2
cdr3_nt: TGTGCCAGCAGCTTAGTGGGGGACTTTAACTATGGCTACACCTTC; cdr3_aa: CASSLVGDFNYGYTF; clone_size: -; j_call: TRBJ1-2; d_call: -; v_call: TRBV7-2
cdr3_nt: TGTGCCAGCAGCCAAAATTCGGGACTAGGGGCAGATACGCAGTATTTT; cdr3_aa: CASSQNSGLGADTQYF; clone_size: -; j_call: TRBJ2-3; d_call: TRBD2; v_call: TRBV14
cdr3_nt: TGTGCCAGCCGAGACAGGGCAACTAATGAAAAACTGTTTTTT; cdr3_aa: CASRDRATNEKLFF; clone_size: -; j_call: TRBJ1-4; d_call: TRBD1; v_call: TRBV19
cdr3_nt: TGTGCTAGTGGTTTGGTACTTAGGGGCACTGAAGCTTTCTTT; cdr3_aa: CASGLVLRGTEAFF; clone_size: -; j_call: TRBJ1-1; d_call: -; v_call: TRBV12-5
cdr3_nt: TGTGCCAGCAGCTTAGGGGACAGGCCGGGGCTACGCACAGATACGCAGTATTTT; cdr3_aa: CASSLGDRPGLRTDTQYF; clone_size: -; j_call: TRBJ2-3; d_call: TRBD1; v_call: TRBV11-2
cdr3_nt: TGTGCCAGCAGTTTACCCGCTCGCCCCCAGCATTTT; cdr3_aa: CASSLPARPQHF; clone_size: -; j_call: TRBJ1-5; d_call: -; v_call: TRBV28
cdr3_nt: TGTGCCAGCAAGGTGTGGGGAACCCAGCATTTT; cdr3_aa: CASKVWGTQHF; clone_size: -; j_call: TRBJ1-5; d_call: -; v_call: TRBV6-5
cdr3_nt: TGTGCCAGCAGCCATGGGGGACTAGTGGCCACCGGGGAGCTGTTTTTT; cdr3_aa: CASSHGGLVATGELFF; clone_size: -; j_call: TRBJ2-2; d_call: TRBD2; v_call: TRBV4-2
cdr3_nt: TGCGCCAGCAGCTGGGGCCTAGCGGGAGAGGATACGCAGTATTTT; cdr3_aa: CASSWGLAGEDTQYF; clone_size: -; j_call: TRBJ2-3; d_call: TRBD2; v_call: TRBV5-1
cdr3_nt: TGTGCCATCACAAGCGGGGGGAGTAGCTATGGCTACACCTTC; cdr3_aa: CAITSGGSSYGYTF; clone_size: -; j_call: TRBJ1-2; d_call: -; v_call: TRBV10-3
cdr3_nt: TGTGCCAGCAGCCTCGGGGACACTGAAGCTTTCTTT; cdr3_aa: CASSLGDTEAFF; clone_size: -; j_call: TRBJ1-1; d_call: -; v_call: TRBV5-4
cdr3_nt: TGTGCCAGCAGTTTTAGCGGGAGTATTGGGACAGATACGCAGTATTTT; cdr3_aa: CASSFSGSIGTDTQYF; clone_size: -; j_call: TRBJ2-3; d_call: TRBD2; v_call: TRBV5-6
cdr3_nt: TGCGCCAGCAGCTTGGACCCAACAGGGGCAGATACGCAGTATTTT; cdr3_aa: CASSLDPTGADTQYF; clone_size: few; j_call: TRBJ2-3; d_call: TRBD1; v_call: TRBV5-1
cdr3_nt: TGTGCCATCAGTGAGTCGGCGCAGGGCGGTGGCTACACCTTC; cdr3_aa: CAISESAQGGGYTF; clone_size: once; j_call: TRBJ1-2; d_call: -; v_call: TRBV10-3
cdr3_nt: TGTGCTAGTGGGGGGGGTTCGGGTAGCAATCAGCCCCAGCATTTT; cdr3_aa: CASGGGSGSNQPQHF; clone_size: -; j_call: TRBJ1-5; d_call: -; v_call: TRBV12-5
cdr3_nt: TGTGCCAGCAGTGGGGACTCCTCAGGAGACGGCTACACCTTC; cdr3_aa: CASSGDSSGDGYTF; clone_size: -; j_call: TRBJ1-2; d_call: -; v_call: TRBV2
cdr3_nt: TGTGCCAGCAGCCAAGATCTAGGACAGGTTGAAAAACTGTTTTTT; cdr3_aa: CASSQDLGQVEKLFF; clone_size: -; j_call: TRBJ1-4; d_call: TRBD1; v_call: TRBV4-2
cdr3_nt: TGCGCCAGCAGCCAAGAGGACAGGGCTAACTATGGCTACACCTTC; cdr3_aa: CASSQEDRANYGYTF; clone_size: -; j_call: TRBJ1-2; d_call: TRBD1; v_call: TRBV4-1
cdr3_nt: TGCGCCAGCAGATTTTCAGTTAACTATGGCTACACCTTC; cdr3_aa: CASRFSVNYGYTF; clone_size: -; j_call: TRBJ1-2; d_call: -; v_call: TRBV5-1
cdr3_nt: TGTGCCAGCAGTACACGGACGTTAACTGAAGCTTTCTTT; cdr3_aa: CASSTRTLTEAFF; clone_size: -; j_call: TRBJ1-1; d_call: -; v_call: TRBV6-5
cdr3_nt: TGTGCCAGCAGCCAAGTGGGACAGGGGTTTCAAGAGACCCAGTACTTC; cdr3_aa: CASSQVGQGFQETQYF; clone_size: -; j_call: TRBJ2-5; d_call: TRBD1; v_call: TRBV14